The clone carrying this TCR beta chain came up a few times. Its antigen is undetermined. The data stem from a study of CD8 T cells in ankylosing spondylitis. The CDR3 totals 15 residues. Germline CDR1 reads KGHSH; CDR2 reads LQKENI. With 5 bases removed from V and 0 bases from J, the gap between germline ends came to 14 bases. The TCR beta libraries were generated through quantitative 5'-RACE incorporating molecular barcodes. TCRdb re-derived calls from the 5' RACE reads in MiXCR, one entry per CDR3 protein. Among 800,000 to 900,000 distinct CDR3 sequences, 12% were seen once, and the ten largest hold around 0.51%. Study results and caveats: Characteristic of ankylosing spondylitis blood, it appeared, was a TCR beta motif comprising several highly homologous variants. Reactive arthritis synovial fluid and blood were previously reported to contain some motif variants. Clones that were linked to disease were CD8+ and were relatively rare in peripheral blood.

This clonotype was obtained from a male donor with ankylosing spondylitis. Sample: blood, either unsorted or a sorted T cell fraction (not recorded which). This rearrangement joins TRBV18 to TRBJ2-7; D may correspond to TRBD1 or TRBD2 (5 bases each). The CDR3 is CASSAGGTVSYEQYF. The DNA of the CDR3 is TGTGCCAGCTCAGCTGGGGGAACAGTCTCCTACGAGCAGTACTTC.